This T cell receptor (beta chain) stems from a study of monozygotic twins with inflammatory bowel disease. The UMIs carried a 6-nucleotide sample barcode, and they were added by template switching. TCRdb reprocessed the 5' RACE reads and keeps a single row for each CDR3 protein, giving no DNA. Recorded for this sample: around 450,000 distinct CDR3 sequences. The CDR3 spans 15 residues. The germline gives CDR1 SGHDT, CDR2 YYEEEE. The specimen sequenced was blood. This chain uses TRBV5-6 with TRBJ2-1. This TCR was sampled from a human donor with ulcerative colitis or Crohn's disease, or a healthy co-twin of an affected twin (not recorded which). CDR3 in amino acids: CASSLDGWENNEQFF.